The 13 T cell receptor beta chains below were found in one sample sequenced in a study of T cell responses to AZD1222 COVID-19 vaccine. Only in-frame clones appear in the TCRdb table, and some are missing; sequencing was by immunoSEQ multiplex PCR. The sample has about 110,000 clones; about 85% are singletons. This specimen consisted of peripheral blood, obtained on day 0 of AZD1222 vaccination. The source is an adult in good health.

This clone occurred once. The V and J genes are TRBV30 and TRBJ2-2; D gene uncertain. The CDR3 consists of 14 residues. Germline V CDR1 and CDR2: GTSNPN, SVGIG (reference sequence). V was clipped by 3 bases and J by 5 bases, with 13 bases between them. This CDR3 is CAWSRPLETGELFF. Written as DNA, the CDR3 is TGTGCCTGGAGCAGACCCCTGGAAACCGGGGAGCTGTTTTTT.

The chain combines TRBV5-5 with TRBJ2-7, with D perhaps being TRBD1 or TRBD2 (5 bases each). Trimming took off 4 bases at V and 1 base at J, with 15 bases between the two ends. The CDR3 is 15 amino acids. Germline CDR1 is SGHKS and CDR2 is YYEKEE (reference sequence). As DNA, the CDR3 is TGTGCCAGCAGCGGGGGTAATCGCGGTTCCTACGAGCAGTACTTC. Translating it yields CASSGGNRGSYEQYF. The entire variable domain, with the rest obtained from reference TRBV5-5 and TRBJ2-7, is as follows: DAGVTQSPTHLIKTRGQQVTLRCSPISGHKSVSWYQQVLGQGPQFIFQYYEKEERGRGNFPDRFSARQFPNYSSELNVNALLLGDSALYLCASSGGNRGSYEQYFGPGTRLTVT.

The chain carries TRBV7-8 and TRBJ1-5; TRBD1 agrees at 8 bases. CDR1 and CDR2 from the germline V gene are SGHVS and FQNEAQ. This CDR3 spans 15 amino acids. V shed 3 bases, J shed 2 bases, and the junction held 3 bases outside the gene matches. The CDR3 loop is CASSFGQGGNQPQHF. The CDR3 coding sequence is TGTGCCAGCAGCTTTGGACAGGGAGGCAATCAGCCCCAGCATTTT.

CDR3 loop: CASSLEGIGEQYF. The CDR3 DNA sequence: TGCGCCAGCAGCTTGGAAGGGATCGGCGAGCAGTACTTC. V usage is TRBV5-1 and J usage is TRBJ2-7; D is ambiguous. V was shortened by 0 bases and J by 6 bases, with 10 bases between the two germline ends. Looked up from germline, CDR1 is SGHRS and CDR2 is YFSETQ. This CDR3 has 13 residues. Full variable domain (rest looked up from reference TRBV5-1 and TRBJ2-7): KAGVTQTPRYLIKTRGQQVTLSCSPISGHRSVSWYQQTPGQGLQFLFEYFSETQRNKGNFPGRFSGRQFSNSRSEMNVSTLELGDSALYLCASSLEGIGEQYFGPGTRLTVT.

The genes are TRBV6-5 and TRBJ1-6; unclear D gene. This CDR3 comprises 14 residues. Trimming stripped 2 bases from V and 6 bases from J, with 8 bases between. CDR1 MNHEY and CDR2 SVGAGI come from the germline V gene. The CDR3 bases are TGTGCCAGCAGTTACAGTGCTGGTAATTCACCCCTCCACTTT. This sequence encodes CASSYSAGNSPLHF.

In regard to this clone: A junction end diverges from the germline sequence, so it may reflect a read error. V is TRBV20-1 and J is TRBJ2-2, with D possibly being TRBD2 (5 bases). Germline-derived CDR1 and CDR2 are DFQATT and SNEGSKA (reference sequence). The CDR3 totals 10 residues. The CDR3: CNSATGELFF. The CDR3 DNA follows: TGTAATAGCGCCACCGGGGAGCTGTTTTTT.

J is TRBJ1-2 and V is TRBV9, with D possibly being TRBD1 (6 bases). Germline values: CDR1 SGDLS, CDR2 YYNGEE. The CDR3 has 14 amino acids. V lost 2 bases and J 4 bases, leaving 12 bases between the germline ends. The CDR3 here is CASSVDSTTYGYTF. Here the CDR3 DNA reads TGTGCCAGCAGCGTGGACAGCACCACCTATGGCTACACCTTC.

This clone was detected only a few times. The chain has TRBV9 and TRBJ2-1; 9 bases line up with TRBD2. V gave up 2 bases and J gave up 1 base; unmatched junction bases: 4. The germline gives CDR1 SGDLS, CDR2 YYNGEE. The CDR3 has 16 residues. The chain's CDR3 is CASSVSGGLSYNEQFF. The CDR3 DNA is TGTGCCAGCAGCGTTAGCGGGGGCCTTTCCTACAATGAGCAGTTCTTC.

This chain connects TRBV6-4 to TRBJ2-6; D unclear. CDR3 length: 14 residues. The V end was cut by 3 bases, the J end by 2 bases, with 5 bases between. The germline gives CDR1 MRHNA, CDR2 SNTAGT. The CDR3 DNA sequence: TGTGCCAGCAGTGAAGGCGCTGGGGCCAACGTCCTGACTTTC. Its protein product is CASSEGAGANVLTF.

CDR3 sequence (DNA): TGTGCCATCAGTGGTCCTGGGGCTAGCGGGAGTGGTGATGAGCAGTTCTTC. This sequence encodes CAISGPGASGSGDEQFF. This sequence joins TRBV10-3 and TRBJ2-1; 10 bases agree with TRBD2. V dropped 4 bases and J dropped 8; count of bases not matched to a gene: 14. The CDR3 covers 17 residues. Germline V gives CDR1 ENHRY, CDR2 SYGVKD.

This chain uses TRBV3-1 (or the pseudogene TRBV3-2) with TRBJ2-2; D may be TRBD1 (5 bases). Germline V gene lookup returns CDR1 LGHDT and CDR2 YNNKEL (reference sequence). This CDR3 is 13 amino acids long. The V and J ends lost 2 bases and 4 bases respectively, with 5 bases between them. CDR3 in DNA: TGTGCCAGCAGCCAACAGGGCACCGGGGAGCTGTTTTTT. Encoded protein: CASSQQGTGELFF.

The CDR3 loop reads CASSPLGTSTEQFF. CDR3 coding DNA: TGTGCCAGCAGCCCCTTAGGGACTTCTACTGAGCAGTTCTTC. The chain couples TRBV7-3 to TRBJ2-1; D perhaps matches TRBD2 (6 bases). The germline V and J ends were trimmed by 5 bases and 9 bases, with 17 bases remaining between them. Germline V gene lookup returns CDR1 SGHTA and CDR2 FQGTGA. CDR3 size: 14 residues.

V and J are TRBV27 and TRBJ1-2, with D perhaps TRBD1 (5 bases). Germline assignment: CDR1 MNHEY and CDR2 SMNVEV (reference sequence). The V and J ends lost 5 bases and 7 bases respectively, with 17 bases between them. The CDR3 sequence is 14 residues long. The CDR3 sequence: CASSDLLGGGGYTF. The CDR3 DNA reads TGTGCCAGCAGTGACCTCCTGGGGGGAGGTGGCTACACCTTC.